A single sample is the source of the 13 T cell receptor beta chains below, sequenced in a study of cytomegalovirus exposure and HLA in healthy donors. The PCR contained 60 Vbeta and 13 Jbeta primers. The repertoire was sequenced with immunoSEQ multiplex PCR; TCRdb's copy has only in-frame clones and lacks some. The data show around 130,000 clones, 76% seen once. The sequenced material came from PBMCs. These receptors all stem from a man in his forties in good health and CMV-seronegative.

Notes on this clone: The junction shows a germline mismatch at one end, possibly a read error. The gene calls are TRBV11-3 and TRBJ2-2, with 8 bases aligning to TRBD2. The germline V gene encodes CDR1 SGHNT and CDR2 YENEEA. This CDR3 has 16 amino acids. The CDR3 DNA follows: TGTGCCAGCAGCAGGGATAGCGGGACGAATACCGGGGAGCTGTTTTTT. Translation gives CASSRDSGTNTGELFF.

This chain links TRBV2 with TRBJ2-7; 12 bases are a match to TRBD2. After removal of 7 bases from V and 1 base from J, the junction contained 5 bases not matched to a gene. From germline, CDR1 is SNHLY and CDR2 FYNNEI. CDR3 size: 15 residues. CDR3 sequence (DNA): TGTGCCAGCACACGACTAGCGGGAGTTTCCTACGAGCAGTACTTC. Translated, it gives CASTRLAGVSYEQYF. The entire variable domain, with the rest obtained from reference TRBV2 and TRBJ2-7, is as follows: EPEVTQTPSHQVTQMGQEVILRCVPISNHLYFYWYRQILGQKVEFLVSFYNNEISEKSEIFDDQFSVERPDGSNFTLKIRSTKLEDSAMYFCASTRLAGVSYEQYFGPGTRLTVT.

V and J are TRBV29-1 and TRBJ2-2, with unresolved D. Between the trimmed V and J ends, which lost 5 bases and 6 bases, there was a span of 7 bases. The CDR3 length is 11 residues. Per the germline V gene, CDR1 is SQVTM and CDR2 is ANQGSEA. The CDR3 loop is CSVLIAGELFF. CDR3 in DNA: TGCAGCGTTCTAATCGCCGGGGAGCTGTTTTTT.

CDR3 loop: CASSLPSYEQYF. For the CDR3, the DNA is TGTGCCAGCAGCTTACCGTCCTACGAGCAGTACTTC. J is TRBJ2-7 and V is TRBV7-9; D is unclear. V was shortened by 2 bases and J by 1 base, with 3 bases between the two germline ends. Looked up from germline, CDR1 is SEHNR and CDR2 is FQNEAQ (reference sequence). The CDR3 is 12 residues long.

This chain uses TRBV9 with TRBJ1-4; D gene ambiguous. The CDR3 sequence is 15 residues long. Germline values: CDR1 SGDLS, CDR2 YYNGEE. V was trimmed by 4 bases and J by 8 bases, leaving 18 bases between them. The CDR3 nucleotides read TGTGCCAGCAGCTTCGAGGGCGGAGGATGGGAAAAACTGTTTTTT. Encoded protein: CASSFEGGGWEKLFF. The entire variable domain, with the rest obtained from reference TRBV9 and TRBJ1-4, is as follows: DSGVTQTPKHLITATGQRVTLRCSPRSGDLSVYWYQQSLDQGLQFLIQYYNGEERAKGNILERFSAQQFPDLHSELNLSSLELGDSALYFCASSFEGGGWEKLFFGSGTQLSVL.

This sequence joins TRBV14 and TRBJ1-3; D may be TRBD1 (6 bases). The germline V gene has CDR1 SGHDN and CDR2 FVKESK. V lost 1 base to trimming and J lost 4 bases, with 17 bases between them. This CDR3 region has 17 residues. DNA of the CDR3: TGTGCCAGCAGCCAAGTTACCACAGGGATGGGGGGAAACACCATATATTTT. Residues: CASSQVTTGMGGNTIYF. The variable domain in full, completed from reference TRBV14 and TRBJ1-3, reads EAGVTQFPSHSVIEKGQTVTLRCDPISGHDNLYWYRRVMGKEIKFLLHFVKESKQDESGMPNNRFLAERTGGTYSTLKVQPAELEDSGVYFCASSQVTTGMGGNTIYFGEGSWLTVV.

The genes are TRBV21-1 and TRBJ1-4; the table names TRBD1, a call not compared with the DNA. TRBV21-1 is listed as a pseudogene. CDR3 length: 22 residues. The CDR3 sequence: CASSSGSRHRQGERETNEKLFF. CDR3 coding DNA: TGTGCCAGCAGCTCAGGGAGCCGACATCGGCAGGGGGAAAGGGAAACTAATGAAAAACTGTTTTTT.

This clone was picked up a small number of times. The V and J genes are TRBV10-3 and TRBJ2-7; 9 bases map to TRBD1. This CDR3 region has 14 residues. The J segment lost 2 bases and the V segment lost 8 bases, leaving 7 bases of the junction unmatched. Looked up from germline, CDR1 is ENHRY and CDR2 is SYGVKD. The CDR3 protein is CAIGVDRGAYEQYF. DNA of the CDR3: TGTGCCATCGGGGTAGACAGGGGGGCCTACGAGCAGTACTTC.

The V and J genes are TRBV15 and TRBJ1-4; no clear D gene. The V end was cut by 0 bases, the J end by 1 base, with 6 bases between. Looked up from germline, CDR1 is LNHNV and CDR2 is YYDKDF (reference sequence). The CDR3 is made up of 15 amino acids. The CDR3 region is CATSRDRGTNEKLFF. CDR3 nucleotides: TGTGCCACCAGCAGAGATCGAGGAACTAATGAAAAACTGTTTTTT.

In DNA form, the CDR3 reads TGCAGCGGCGTTACGTCGAGCCGCGAAGCTTTCTTT. Amino acid sequence: CSGVTSSREAFF. The chain uses TRBV29-1 and TRBJ1-1; the D is unclear. V dropped 7 bases and J dropped 8 bases, with 17 bases sitting between them. Germline values: CDR1 SQVTM, CDR2 ANQGSEA. The CDR3 loop spans 12 amino acids.

The J gene is TRBJ2-2, the V gene TRBV7-2; 10 positions agree with TRBD2. The CDR3 consists of 14 residues. The V and J ends lost 11 bases and 4 bases, in that order; junction bases with no gene match: 7. Germline CDR1 and CDR2: SGHTA and FQGNSA. CDR3 region: CAESGRAATGELFF. The CDR3 DNA reads TGTGCCGAAAGCGGGAGGGCCGCCACCGGGGAGCTGTTTTTT.

The chain joins TRBV5-4 to TRBJ2-3; 8 bases map to TRBD2. V was clipped by 0 bases and J by 1 base; unmatched bases: 4. Germline CDR1 reads SGHNT; CDR2 reads YYREEE (reference sequence). The CDR3 runs 16 residues. CDR3 in DNA: TGTGCCAGCAGCTTGGAATCGCGGGAGGGCACAGATACGCAGTATTTT. Translated, it gives CASSLESREGTDTQYF.

The gene calls are TRBV15 and TRBJ1-2; perhaps TRBD1 as D (5 bases). The CDR3 runs 14 residues. Germline lookup yields CDR1 LNHNV and CDR2 YYDKDF (reference sequence). The V gene lost 3 bases and the J gene lost 4 bases, with 12 bases spanning the gap. The CDR3 region has the DNA TGTGCCACCAGCAGCTACTCAGGGTCCTATGGCTACACCTTC. This gives the protein CATSSYSGSYGYTF. Drawing the rest from reference TRBV15 and TRBJ1-2, the complete variable domain is DAMVIQNPRYQVTQFGKPVTLSCSQTLNHNVMYWYQQKSSQAPKLLFHYYDKDFNNEADTPDNFQSRRPNTSFCFLDIRSPGLGDTAMYLCATSSYSGSYGYTFGSGTRLTVV.